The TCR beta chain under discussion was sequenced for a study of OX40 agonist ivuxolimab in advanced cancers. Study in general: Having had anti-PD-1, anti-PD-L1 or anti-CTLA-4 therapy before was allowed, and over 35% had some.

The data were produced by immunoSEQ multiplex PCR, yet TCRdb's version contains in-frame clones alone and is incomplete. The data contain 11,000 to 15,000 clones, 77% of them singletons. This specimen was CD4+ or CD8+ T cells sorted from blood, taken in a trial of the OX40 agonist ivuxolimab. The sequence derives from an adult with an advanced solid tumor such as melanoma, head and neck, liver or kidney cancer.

The chain's CDR3 is CASSQDGSPDTQYF. DNA for the CDR3: TGCGCCAGCAGCCAAGACGGGAGCCCAGATACGCAGTATTTT. This sequence joins TRBV4-3 and TRBJ2-3, with D possibly TRBD2 on 6 matching bases. Germline V gene lookup returns CDR1 LGHNA and CDR2 YSLEER. CDR3 size: 14 residues. V gave up 0 bases and J gave up 4 bases, with 8 bases separating them.